This TCR beta chain came from a study of blood T cell repertoires in COVID-19. In the study overall: Some COVID-19 samples were acute and others convalescent; all came from the United States, Italy and Spain. Nucleic acid was either cDNA or gDNA, and it came from T cells, B-cell-depleted T cells, or PBMCs.

Per the authors' pipeline: Nucleated cell number was recorded as an estimate derived from reference gene primer amplification. Generated by immunoSEQ multiplex PCR, the TCRdb table keeps only in-frame clones and is missing some. V and J calls and clone size follow that table, whereas D and trimming were derived from the DNA. Of around 190,000 clones listed, over 75% are singletons. It was during active infection that Seattle patients were enrolled and then longitudinally followed. The V segment lost 0 bases and the J segment 4 bases; nucleotides outside the gene matches: 10. CDR1 and CDR2 from the germline V gene are MGHRA and YSYEKL. The CDR3 consists of 17 residues.

The origin of this receptor is a man aged 50 to 59 with COVID-19, enrolled during active disease. The rearrangement links TRBV4-1 to TRBJ1-2, with 8 bases aligning to TRBD1. The sample taken for sequencing was peripheral blood. The CDR3 region is CASSQDLLWGQVYGYTF. In nucleotides, the CDR3 is TGCGCCAGCAGCCAAGATCTACTGTGGGGACAGGTCTATGGCTACACCTTC.